Listed here is a single T cell receptor (beta chain). This sample is drawn from a study of blood T cell repertoires in COVID-19. Study as a whole: The United States, Italy and Spain provided the acute and convalescent COVID-19 samples. Sources were T cells, B-cell-depleted T cells, or PBMCs; the material itself was cDNA or gDNA.

Per the study methods: The authors estimated nucleated cell counts from reference gene primer amplification. The method was immunoSEQ multiplex PCR; TCRdb's version includes in-frame clones alone and lacks a portion of them. The DNA was the basis for D and trimming; V, J and clone size are from that table. The sample lists approximately 140,000 clones; 80% to 85% were seen once. This study enrolled people aged 18 to 89 from 20 to 25 US geographic areas. Germline lookup yields CDR1 SGHNT and CDR2 YYREEE (reference sequence). The V and J ends lost 3 bases and 5 bases, in that order; junction bases with no gene match: 1. There are 13 residues in the CDR3.

The V and J genes are TRBV5-4 and TRBJ2-7; 11 bases line up with TRBD1. The TCR was taken from a middle-aged man with acute COVID-19. Material for sequencing was PBMCs or T cells enriched from blood (not recorded which). Here the CDR3 DNA reads TGTGCCAGCAGCTCGGGACAGGGGGACGAGCAGTACTTC. Encoded protein: CASSSGQGDEQYF. The full variable domain, its missing parts supplied by reference TRBV5-4 and TRBJ2-7, is ETGVTQSPTHLIKTRGQQVTLRCSSQSGHNTVSWYQQALGQGPQFIFQYYREEENGRGNFPPRFSGLQFPNYSSELNVNALELDDSALYLCASSSGQGDEQYFGPGTRLTVT.